This T cell receptor (beta chain) was observed in a study of blood T cell repertoires in COVID-19. This CDR3 spans 15 amino acids. The V gene end was trimmed by 5 bases and the J gene end by 5 bases; junction bases not matched to a gene: 8. Germline V gene lookup returns CDR1 SGHAT and CDR2 FQDESV (reference sequence). The assay was immunoSEQ multiplex PCR, and TCRdb's table has in-frame clones only and misses some. The data show around 20,000 clones, with 75% to 85% seen just once and around 60% held by the top ten. V usage is TRBV11-1 and J usage is TRBJ1-1; 10 positions match TRBD1. The receptor comes from an elderly man with acute or convalescent COVID-19. The sample comprised peripheral blood. CDR3 bases: TGTGCCAGCAGCCTGGACAGGGGGATAAAGACTGAAGCTTTCTTT. As protein: CASSLDRGIKTEAFF.